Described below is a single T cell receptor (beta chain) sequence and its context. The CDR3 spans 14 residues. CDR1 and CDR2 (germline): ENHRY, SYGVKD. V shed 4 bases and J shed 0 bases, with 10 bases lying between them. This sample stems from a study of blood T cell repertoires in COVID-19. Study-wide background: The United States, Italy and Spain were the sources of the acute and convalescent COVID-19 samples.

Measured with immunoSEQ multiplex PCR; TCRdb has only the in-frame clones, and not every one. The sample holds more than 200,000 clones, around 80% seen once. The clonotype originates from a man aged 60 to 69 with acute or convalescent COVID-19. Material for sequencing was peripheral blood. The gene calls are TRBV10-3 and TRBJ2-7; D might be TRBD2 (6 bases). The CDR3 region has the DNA TGTGCCATCAGTGGGGCGGGGACCTCCTACGAGCAGTACTTC. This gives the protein CAISGAGTSYEQYF.